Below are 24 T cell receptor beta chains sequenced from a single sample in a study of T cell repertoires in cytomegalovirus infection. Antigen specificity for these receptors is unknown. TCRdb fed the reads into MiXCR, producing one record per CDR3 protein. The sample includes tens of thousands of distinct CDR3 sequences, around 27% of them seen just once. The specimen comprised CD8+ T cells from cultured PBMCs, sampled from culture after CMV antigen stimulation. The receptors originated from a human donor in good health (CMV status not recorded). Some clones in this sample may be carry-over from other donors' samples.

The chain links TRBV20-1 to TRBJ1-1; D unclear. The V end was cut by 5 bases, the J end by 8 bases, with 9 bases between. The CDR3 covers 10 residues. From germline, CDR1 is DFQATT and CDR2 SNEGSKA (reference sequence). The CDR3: CSASDIEAFF. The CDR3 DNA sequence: TGCAGTGCTTCAGACATCGAAGCTTTCTTT.

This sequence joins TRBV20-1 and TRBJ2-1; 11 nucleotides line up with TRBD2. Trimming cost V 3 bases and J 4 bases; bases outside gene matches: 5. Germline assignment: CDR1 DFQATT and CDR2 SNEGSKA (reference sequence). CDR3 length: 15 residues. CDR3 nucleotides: TGCAGTGCTAGGGCCGGGACTAGCGGTTACAATGAGCAGTTCTTC. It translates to CSARAGTSGYNEQFF.

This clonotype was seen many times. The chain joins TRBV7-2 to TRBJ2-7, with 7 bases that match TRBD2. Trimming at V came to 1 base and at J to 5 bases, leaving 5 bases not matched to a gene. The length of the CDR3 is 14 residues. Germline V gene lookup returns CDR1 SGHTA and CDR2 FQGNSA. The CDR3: CASSLDREVDEQYF. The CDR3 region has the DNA TGTGCCAGCAGCTTAGATCGGGAGGTTGACGAGCAGTACTTC.

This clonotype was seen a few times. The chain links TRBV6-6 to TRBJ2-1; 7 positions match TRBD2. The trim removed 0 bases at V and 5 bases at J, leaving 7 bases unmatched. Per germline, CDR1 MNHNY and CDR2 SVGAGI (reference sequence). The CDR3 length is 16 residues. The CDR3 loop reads CASSYSSASGDNEQFF. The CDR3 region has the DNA TGTGCCAGCAGTTACTCGTCGGCTAGCGGAGACAATGAGCAGTTCTTC.

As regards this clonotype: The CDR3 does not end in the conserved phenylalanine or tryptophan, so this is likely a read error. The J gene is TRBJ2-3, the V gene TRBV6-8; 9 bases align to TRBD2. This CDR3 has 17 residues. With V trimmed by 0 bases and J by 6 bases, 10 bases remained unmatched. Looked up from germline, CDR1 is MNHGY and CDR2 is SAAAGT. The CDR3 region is CASSYSSGRHLGDTQYL. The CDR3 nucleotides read TGTGCCAGCAGTTACTCAAGCGGGAGGCACTTGGGGGATACGCAGTATTTA.

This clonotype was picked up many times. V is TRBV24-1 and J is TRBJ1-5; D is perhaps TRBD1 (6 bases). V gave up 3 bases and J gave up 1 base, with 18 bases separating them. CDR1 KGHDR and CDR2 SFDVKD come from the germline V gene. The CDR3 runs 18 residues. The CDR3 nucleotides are TGTGCCACCAGTGATGTTCGGGGGGGCATATCGAGCAATCAGCCCCAGCATTTT. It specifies CATSDVRGGISSNQPQHF.

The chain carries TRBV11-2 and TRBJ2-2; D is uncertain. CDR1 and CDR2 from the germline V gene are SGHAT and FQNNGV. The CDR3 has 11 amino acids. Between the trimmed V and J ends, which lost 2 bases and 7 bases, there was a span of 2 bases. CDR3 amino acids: CASSLIGELFF. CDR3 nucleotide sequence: TGTGCCAGCAGCTTAATCGGGGAGCTGTTTTTT.

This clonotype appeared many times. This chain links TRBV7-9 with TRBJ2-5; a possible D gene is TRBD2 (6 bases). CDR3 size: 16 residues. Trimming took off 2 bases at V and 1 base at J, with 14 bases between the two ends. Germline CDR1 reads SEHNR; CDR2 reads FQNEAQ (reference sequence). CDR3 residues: CASSLLNSGLQETQYF. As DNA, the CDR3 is TGTGCCAGCAGCTTACTAAATAGCGGCCTCCAAGAGACCCAGTACTTC.

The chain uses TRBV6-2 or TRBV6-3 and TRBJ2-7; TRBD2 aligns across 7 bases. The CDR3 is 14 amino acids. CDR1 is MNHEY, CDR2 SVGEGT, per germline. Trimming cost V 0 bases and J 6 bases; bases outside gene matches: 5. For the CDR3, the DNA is TGTGCCAGCAGTTACTCGATGGGCGGGAGCGAGCAGTACTTC. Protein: CASSYSMGGSEQYF.

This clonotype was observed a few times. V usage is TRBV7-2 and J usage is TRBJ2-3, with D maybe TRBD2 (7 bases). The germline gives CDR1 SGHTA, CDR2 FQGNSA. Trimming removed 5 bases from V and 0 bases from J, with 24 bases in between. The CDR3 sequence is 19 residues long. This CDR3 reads CASSGDPGGPSRSTDTQYF. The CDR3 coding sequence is TGTGCCAGCAGCGGCGATCCGGGGGGCCCTTCGAGGAGCACAGATACGCAGTATTTT.

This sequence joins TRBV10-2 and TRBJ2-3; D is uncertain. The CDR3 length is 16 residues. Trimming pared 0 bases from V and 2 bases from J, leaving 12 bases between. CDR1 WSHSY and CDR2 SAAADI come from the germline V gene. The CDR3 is CASSESITRYTDTQYF. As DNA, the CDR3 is TGCGCCAGCAGTGAGTCGATTACCCGATACACAGATACGCAGTATTTT.

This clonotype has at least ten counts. The CDR3 region is CASSLAVQDHLHF. CDR3 nucleotides: TGTGCCAGCAGCTTAGCGGTCCAGGATCACCTCCACTTT. The V gene is TRBV7-9, the J gene TRBJ1-6; D not certain. The germline V gene has CDR1 SEHNR and CDR2 FQNEAQ (reference sequence). V was clipped by 0 bases and J by 15 bases, with 12 bases between them. The CDR3 totals 13 residues.

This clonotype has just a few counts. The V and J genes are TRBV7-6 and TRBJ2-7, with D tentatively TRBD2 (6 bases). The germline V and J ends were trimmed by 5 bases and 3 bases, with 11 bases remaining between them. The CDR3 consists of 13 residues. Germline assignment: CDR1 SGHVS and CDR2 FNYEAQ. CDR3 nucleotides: TGTGCCAGCAGCAGTAAGGACTACTACGAGCAGTACTTC. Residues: CASSSKDYYEQYF.

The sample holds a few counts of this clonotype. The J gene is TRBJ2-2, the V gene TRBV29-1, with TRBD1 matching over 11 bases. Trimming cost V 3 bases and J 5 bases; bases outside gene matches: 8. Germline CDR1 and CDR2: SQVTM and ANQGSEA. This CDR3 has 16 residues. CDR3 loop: CSVEDPGQGVTGELFF. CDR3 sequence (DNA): TGCAGCGTTGAGGATCCGGGACAGGGGGTAACCGGGGAGCTGTTTTTT.

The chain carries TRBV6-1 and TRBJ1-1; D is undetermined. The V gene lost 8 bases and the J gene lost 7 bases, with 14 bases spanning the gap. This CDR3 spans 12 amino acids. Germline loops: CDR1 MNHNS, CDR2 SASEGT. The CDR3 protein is CASGIRRDEAFF. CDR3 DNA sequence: TGTGCCAGCGGCATTAGGCGGGATGAAGCTTTCTTT.

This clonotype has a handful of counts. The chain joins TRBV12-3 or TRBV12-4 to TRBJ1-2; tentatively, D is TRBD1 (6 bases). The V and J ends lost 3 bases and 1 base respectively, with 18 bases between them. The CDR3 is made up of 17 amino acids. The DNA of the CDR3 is TGTGCCAGCAGTTTGGTAGGGCAGGGGACGGATAACTATGGCTACACCTTC. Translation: CASSLVGQGTDNYGYTF.

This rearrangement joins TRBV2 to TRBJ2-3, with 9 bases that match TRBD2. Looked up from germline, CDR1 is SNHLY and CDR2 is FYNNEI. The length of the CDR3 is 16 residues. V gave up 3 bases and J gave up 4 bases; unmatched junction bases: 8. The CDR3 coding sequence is TGTGCCAGCAGTGACTGGGGCGGGGGGGCCTCAGATACGCAGTATTTT. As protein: CASSDWGGGASDTQYF.

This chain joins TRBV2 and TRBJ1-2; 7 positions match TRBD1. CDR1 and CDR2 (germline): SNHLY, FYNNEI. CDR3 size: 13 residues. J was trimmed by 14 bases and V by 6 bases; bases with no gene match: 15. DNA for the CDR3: TGTGCCAGCAGCAGTTACGGACAGGACAGGAATACCTTC. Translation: CASSSYGQDRNTF.

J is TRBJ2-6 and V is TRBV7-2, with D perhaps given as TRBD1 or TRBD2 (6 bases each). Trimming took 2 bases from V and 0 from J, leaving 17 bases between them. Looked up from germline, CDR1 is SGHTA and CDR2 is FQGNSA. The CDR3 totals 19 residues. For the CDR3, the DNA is TGTGCCAGCAGCTTATATGGGGGGCTCCTGAGCTCTGGGGCCAACGTCCTGACTTTC. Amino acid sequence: CASSLYGGLLSSGANVLTF.

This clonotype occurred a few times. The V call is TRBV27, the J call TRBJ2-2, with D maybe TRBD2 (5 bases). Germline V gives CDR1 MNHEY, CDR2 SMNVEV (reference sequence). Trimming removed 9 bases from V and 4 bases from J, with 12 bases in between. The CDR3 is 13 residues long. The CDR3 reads CASLTSFTGELFF. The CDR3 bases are TGTGCCAGTCTTACTAGTTTCACCGGGGAGCTGTTTTTT.

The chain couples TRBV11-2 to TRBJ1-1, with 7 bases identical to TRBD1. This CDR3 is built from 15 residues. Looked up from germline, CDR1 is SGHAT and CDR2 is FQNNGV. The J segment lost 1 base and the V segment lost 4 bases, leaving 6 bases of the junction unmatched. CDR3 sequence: CASSSQTGRNTEAFF. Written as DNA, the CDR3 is TGTGCCAGCAGCTCCCAGACAGGGCGGAACACTGAAGCTTTCTTT.

CDR3 loop: CASSQAGTDLATNEKLFF. For the CDR3, the DNA is TGCGCCAGCAGCCAAGCAGGGACGGATCTTGCAACTAATGAAAAACTGTTTTTT. The V call is TRBV4-3, the J call TRBJ1-4; tentative D call: TRBD1 (5 bases). Germline assignment: CDR1 LGHNA and CDR2 YSLEER. CDR3 size: 18 residues. The V gene lost 1 base and the J gene lost 0 bases, with 15 bases spanning the gap.

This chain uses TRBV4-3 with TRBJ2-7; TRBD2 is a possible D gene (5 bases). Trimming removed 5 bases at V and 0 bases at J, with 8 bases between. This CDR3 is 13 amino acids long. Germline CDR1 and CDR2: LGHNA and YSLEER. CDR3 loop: CASSMGSSYEQYF. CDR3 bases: TGCGCCAGCAGCATGGGGAGCTCCTACGAGCAGTACTTC.

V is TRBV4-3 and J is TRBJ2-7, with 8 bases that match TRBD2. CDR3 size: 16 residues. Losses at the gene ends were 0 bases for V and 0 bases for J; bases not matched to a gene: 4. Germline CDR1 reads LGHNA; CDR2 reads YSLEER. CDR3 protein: CASSQEKRGSSYEQYF. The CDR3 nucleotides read TGCGCCAGCAGCCAAGAAAAGCGGGGGAGCTCCTACGAGCAGTACTTC.